This T cell receptor beta chain derives from a study of T cell responses to AZD1222 COVID-19 vaccine listed by TCRdb under 2021. Concerning the study at large: AZD1222 recipients with second doses at about 4 weeks or about 12 weeks were pooled, because spike-specific TCR depth and breadth did not differ between schedules. TCR sequencing was performed for over 230 trial participants, of whom around 200 were given two doses of AZD1222 and some 25 were given two doses of MenACWY control vaccine. Enrollment into the trials was organized by age into subgroups of 18-55, 56-69 and 70-plus years, and those subgroups contained roughly 160, 29 and 62 TCR-sequenced participants, respectively. Summary of the overall study and its limitations: The 56-69-year group was small, and its depth increase did not reach significance, likely because of low power. Nearly half of unique spike-specific TCRs reportedly recognized epitopes outside regions mutated in the B.1.351 and B.1.1.7 variants. Spike-specific TCR breadth and depth rose significantly after two AZD1222 doses compared with day 0 and with MenACWY recipients. Conclusions about previously exposed vaccinees were limited because only a handful of AZD1222 recipients were SARS-CoV-2 seropositive at baseline. Because no day 14 peak-response samples were available, the repertoires could be characterized only after the peak T cell response. Vaccine-associated CD4 TCRs spanned the whole spike protein, with dominant responses in regions 160-218 and 743-854. Most participants were white British and females outnumbered males, and the authors suggested that clonal diversity may have been underestimated.

The CDR3 regions of human TCRbeta chains were subjected to immunosequencing. On the study's bioinformatics: Repertoire TCRs were checked for matches against a reference library of SARS-CoV-2-specific TCRs that had been generated using the MIRA antigen-specificity platform. Breadth was defined as the fraction of unique TCRs that were SARS-CoV-2-associated, and depth was defined as the fraction of total T cells that were SARS-CoV-2-associated. Each spike-specific TCR was assigned to its reactive spike region and to a CD4 or CD8 class using the MIRA data. Log10-transformed breadth and depth values were compared by one-way ANOVA with Sidak's multiple comparisons tests. The table was pulled from immuneACCESS by TCRdb, which kept in-frame rearrangements only. Such tables lose some clones; where checked, under half of the loss comes from unresolved V genes, and the rest has no known cause. For V, J and clone size, that table is used; D and trimming come from the DNA. The sample table contains 150,000 or so clones; only one count was recorded for roughly 91% of them. 1.4% of the sample is held by the ten biggest clonotypes.

V sheds 2 bases and J sheds 10 bases, leaving 11 bases between their ends. From the germline V gene (reference sequence), CDR1 is MNHEY and CDR2 is SMNVEV. From its cysteine to its phenylalanine, the CDR3 spans 12 amino acids. CDR3 DNA is the only sequence kept; it has 36 bases, read in frame from the first base. This clone was detected only once. Its antigen remains undetermined. Base quality data are lacking; no much larger clone is found one base away. What this sample's time point label stands for: baseline before first vaccination. The vaccinee samples were drawn from two UK trials, COV001 and COV002, one of which was a single-blind randomized controlled phase 2/3 trial testing AZD1222 (ChAdOx1 nCoV-19) in healthy adults. For TCRbeta chain sequencing, PBMC samples were collected from trial participants at day 0 and at day 28 after the second dose.

The TCR originated in an adult in good health. Sample: peripheral blood, taken on day 0 of AZD1222 vaccination. The sequence joins TRBV27 to TRBJ1-1; TRBD1 is perhaps the D gene, given 6 matching bases. The nucleotide sequence reads TGTGCCAGCAGTTTAACCCAGGGGCGAGCTTTCTTT. This translates into CASSLTQGRAFF.